The next 29 T cell receptor beta chains were all read from a single sample in a study of blood T cell repertoires in COVID-19. Profiling relied on immunoSEQ multiplex PCR, and the TCRdb table lists in-frame clones only, not all of them. The sample holds more than 150,000 clones, over 70% seen once. Sequenced input: peripheral blood. The receptors were sampled from a man aged 55 to 69 with acute or convalescent COVID-19.

The V call is TRBV9, the J call TRBJ2-3; TRBD1 agrees at 7 bases. Per germline, CDR1 SGDLS and CDR2 YYNGEE. The V gene end was trimmed by 4 bases and the J gene end by 2 bases; junction bases not matched to a gene: 10. The CDR3 covers 16 residues. The chain's CDR3 is CASSLLDRVPTDTQYF. Written as DNA, the CDR3 is TGTGCCAGCAGCCTCCTTGACAGGGTACCCACAGATACGCAGTATTTT.

The chain employs TRBV4-3 and TRBJ2-1, with 8 bases that match TRBD2. The CDR3 has 18 amino acids. Germline V gene sequence: CDR1 LGHNA, CDR2 YSLEER. V lost 0 bases and J lost 6; bases outside the gene matches: 13. CDR3 nucleotide sequence: TGCGCCAGCAGCCAAGAAAGATCGGGACTAGATAGATTCAATGAGCAGTTCTTC. Translated: CASSQERSGLDRFNEQFF.

The V call is TRBV4-3, the J call TRBJ2-7; D perhaps matches TRBD2 (6 bases). Germline values: CDR1 LGHNA, CDR2 YSLEER. The CDR3 has 14 residues. Trimming left V 4 bases short and J 0 bases short, with 10 bases between. CDR3: CASSRDGSSYEQYF. CDR3 coding DNA: TGCGCCAGCAGCCGGGACGGGAGCTCCTACGAGCAGTACTTC.

The table lists this clone with many counts. V gene TRBV19 combines with J gene TRBJ1-3; D perhaps matches TRBD1 (5 bases). The CDR3 covers 14 residues. V lost 7 bases to trimming and J lost 0 bases, with 10 bases between them. Germline V gives CDR1 LNHDA, CDR2 SQIVND (reference sequence). CDR3 coding DNA: TGTGCCAGTACCCGGGGGGGCTCTGGAAACACCATATATTTT. Amino acid sequence: CASTRGGSGNTIYF.

This clone was detected a few times. This chain links TRBV19 with TRBJ2-1; 12 nucleotides match TRBD2. V gave up 5 bases and J gave up 4 bases; unmatched junction bases: 3. From germline, CDR1 is LNHDA and CDR2 SQIVND (reference sequence). The CDR3 spans 15 residues. The DNA of the CDR3 is TGTGCCAGTAGTGTCGGGACTAGCGGGTACAATGAGCAGTTCTTC. Its protein product is CASSVGTSGYNEQFF. The full variable domain, in which reference TRBV19 and TRBJ2-1 provide the parts outside the CDR3, is DGGITQSPKYLFRKEGQNVTLSCEQNLNHDAMYWYRQDPGQGLRLIYYSQIVNDFQKGDIAEGYSVSREKKESFPLTVTSAQKNPTAFYLCASSVGTSGYNEQFFGPGTRLTVL.

The chain recombines TRBV10-3 with TRBJ1-5; 7 positions match TRBD1. Germline V gene data show CDR1 as ENHRY and CDR2 as SYGVKD. V was clipped by 7 bases and J by 8 bases; unmatched bases: 8. The CDR3 runs 13 residues. The CDR3 region has the DNA TGTGCCATCAAATCGGACAGGCGCGAGCCCCAGCATTTT. Its translation: CAIKSDRREPQHF.

This clone was seen only once. The chain is built from TRBV11-3 and TRBJ2-2; 14 bases match TRBD2. V dropped 5 bases and J dropped 1; count of bases not matched to a gene: 6. This CDR3 spans 18 amino acids. CDR1 and CDR2 from the germline V gene are SGHNT and YENEEA. The CDR3 here is CASSARLAGGGNTGELFF. The CDR3 DNA reads TGTGCCAGCAGCGCCCGACTAGCGGGAGGGGGGAACACCGGGGAGCTGTTTTTT. Filled out from reference TRBV11-3 and TRBJ2-2, the complete variable domain reads EAGVVQSPRYKIIEKKQPVAFWCNPISGHNTLYWYLQNLGQGPELLIRYENEEAVDDSQLPKDRFSAERLKGVDSTLKIQPAELGDSAVYLCASSARLAGGGNTGELFFGEGSRLTVL.

The rearrangement uses TRBV7-9 and TRBJ1-2; 7 nucleotides agree with TRBD1. The CDR3 covers 16 residues. V was pared by 5 bases and J by 4 bases, with 13 bases of the junction left unmatched. CDR1 and CDR2 (germline): SEHNR, FQNEAQ (reference sequence). The CDR3: CASSISGNDRVYGYTF. CDR3 bases: TGTGCCAGCAGCATATCCGGGAACGACAGGGTCTATGGCTACACCTTC.

This rearrangement joins TRBV29-1 to TRBJ1-5; weak D call: TRBD1 (5 bases). The CDR3 has 13 residues. Germline V gives CDR1 SQVTM, CDR2 ANQGSEA. V lost 5 bases, J lost 6 bases, and 14 bases lay in between. The CDR3 here is CSVTDRWGQPQHF. The DNA of the CDR3 is TGCAGCGTTACCGACAGATGGGGTCAGCCCCAGCATTTT. Based on the CDR3 plus reference TRBV29-1 and TRBJ1-5, the full variable domain is SAVISQKPSRDICQRGTSLTIQCQVDSQVTMMFWYRQQPGQSLTLIATANQGSEATYESGFVIDKFPISRPNLTFSTLTVSNMSPEDSSIYLCSVTDRWGQPQHFGDGTRLSIL.

J is TRBJ2-3 and V is TRBV5-1, with D possibly matching TRBD2 (6 bases). Trimming took off 5 bases at V and 6 bases at J, with 16 bases between the two ends. The germline V gene has CDR1 SGHRS and CDR2 YFSETQ. This CDR3 spans 14 amino acids. The CDR3 spells CASRAGGVRDTQYF. CDR3 bases: TGCGCCAGCAGAGCCGGGGGAGTCAGGGATACGCAGTATTTT.

The J gene is TRBJ2-3, the V gene TRBV5-8, with unresolved D. The ends were cut back, 0 bases at V and 5 bases at J, with 4 bases in the middle. Germline CDR1 is SGHTS and CDR2 is YDEGEE. The CDR3 is 12 residues long. CDR3 amino acids: CASSLDRDTQYF. DNA for the CDR3: TGTGCCAGCAGCTTGGACAGAGATACGCAGTATTTT.

As to this clone: At one of its ends the junction is not consistent with the germline gene, which may arise from a read error. This chain joins TRBV2 and TRBJ2-7, with 8 nucleotides matching TRBD1. Germline V CDR1 and CDR2: SNHLY, FYNNEI. This CDR3 is built from 12 residues. CDR3 nucleotide sequence: TGTGCCAGCAGCCCATACGATAGGACAGGGAGGTTC. Its protein product is CASSPYDRTGRF.

The chain employs TRBV2 and TRBJ1-2; D may be TRBD1 (6 bases). The CDR3 contains 14 residues. V dropped 3 bases and J dropped 3 bases, with 11 bases sitting between them. Germline CDR1 is SNHLY and CDR2 is FYNNEI. CDR3 nucleotide sequence: TGTGCCAGCAGTGACTGGACAGCGGACTATGGCTACACCTTC. This codes for CASSDWTADYGYTF.

The chain carries TRBV6-1 and TRBJ2-7; D possibly corresponds to TRBD2 (7 bases). Germline lookup yields CDR1 MNHNS and CDR2 SASEGT. The CDR3 sequence is 15 residues long. V was cut by 3 bases and J by 6 bases, with 18 bases left in between. The CDR3 DNA reads as TGTGCCAGCAGTGACGCCCTCCGGGGGGCCCGCGAGCAGTACTTC. Residues: CASSDALRGAREQYF.

The V call is TRBV3-1 (or the pseudogene TRBV3-2), the J call TRBJ1-6, with TRBD1 matching over 9 bases. CDR1 is LGHDT and CDR2 is YNNKEL in the germline V gene (reference sequence). CDR3 length equals 19 residues. V was pared by 0 bases and J by 6 bases, with 12 bases of the junction left unmatched. The CDR3 sequence is CASSQDGTTGGPSNSPLHF. The CDR3 bases are TGTGCCAGCAGCCAAGATGGAACCACAGGGGGCCCATCTAATTCACCCCTCCACTTT.

A few counts support this clone. This rearrangement joins TRBV7-2 to TRBJ1-1, with D possibly matching TRBD1 (5 bases). Germline V CDR1 and CDR2: SGHTA, FQGNSA. The CDR3 consists of 14 residues. The germline V and J ends were trimmed by 7 bases and 4 bases, with 16 bases remaining between them. CDR3 region: CASTLIQGSTEAFF. The CDR3 DNA is TGTGCCAGCACCCTTATTCAGGGCAGCACTGAAGCTTTCTTT.

The rearrangement joins TRBV18 to TRBJ2-7; D is ambiguous. The length of the CDR3 is 15 residues. Germline loops: CDR1 KGHSH, CDR2 LQKENI. Trimming pared 2 bases from V and 6 bases from J, leaving 17 bases between. The CDR3 loop is CASSPSDQVLGEQYF. The CDR3 nucleotides are TGTGCCAGCTCACCATCAGATCAAGTCCTTGGCGAGCAGTACTTC.

This rearrangement joins TRBV7-9 to TRBJ2-1; TRBD2 agrees at 8 bases. After removal of 4 bases from V and 0 bases from J, the junction contained 8 bases not matched to a gene. The germline V gene encodes CDR1 SEHNR and CDR2 FQNEAQ (reference sequence). The CDR3 consists of 17 residues. The CDR3: CASSSPRRGASYNEQFF. The DNA of the CDR3 is TGTGCCAGCAGCTCCCCGCGGCGGGGGGCCTCCTACAATGAGCAGTTCTTC.

The chain is built from TRBV13 and TRBJ2-2; 12 bases match TRBD2. CDR1 is PRHDT, CDR2 FYEKMQ, per germline (reference sequence). The CDR3 spans 15 residues. Trimming at V came to 5 bases and at J to 5 bases, leaving 3 bases not matched to a gene. CDR3 bases: TGTGCCAGCAGCGTGGGACTAGCGGGTACCGGGGAGCTGTTTTTT. Protein sequence: CASSVGLAGTGELFF.

This clone occurred a few times. The chain links TRBV27 to TRBJ1-1, with D hard to call. Trimming pared 2 bases from V and 0 bases from J, leaving 13 bases between. From germline, CDR1 is MNHEY and CDR2 SMNVEV (reference sequence). CDR3 size: 16 residues. The CDR3 DNA follows: TGTGCCAGCAGTTTAAGGTTACAGTTGATGAACACTGAAGCTTTCTTT. Translating gives CASSLRLQLMNTEAFF.

J is TRBJ1-5 and V is TRBV19; 10 nucleotides agree with TRBD1. The CDR3 length is 15 residues. Germline-derived CDR1 and CDR2 are LNHDA and SQIVND (reference sequence). Trimming cost V 7 bases and J 2 bases; bases outside gene matches: 5. The CDR3 here is CASNRQGAGNQPQHF. The CDR3 DNA reads as TGTGCCAGTAATAGACAGGGGGCGGGCAATCAGCCCCAGCATTTT.

The chain links TRBV3-1 (or the pseudogene TRBV3-2) to TRBJ2-1, with 9 bases identical to TRBD2. The junction had 3 bases not matched to a gene; V was cut back by 5 bases and J by 1 base. The CDR3 sequence is 15 residues long. CDR1 LGHDT and CDR2 YNNKEL come from the germline V gene (reference sequence). The CDR3 sequence is CASSFTSGSYNEQFF. The CDR3 DNA follows: TGTGCCAGCAGCTTTACTAGCGGGTCCTACAATGAGCAGTTCTTC.

The chain has TRBV29-1 and TRBJ1-1, with D perhaps TRBD1 (6 bases). The germline V and J ends were trimmed by 7 bases and 1 base, with 16 bases remaining between them. The CDR3 runs to 14 residues. Germline V gives CDR1 SQVTM, CDR2 ANQGSEA. The CDR3 is CSAVVGRGNTEAFF. The CDR3 region has the DNA TGCAGCGCCGTGGTTGGCAGGGGGAACACTGAAGCTTTCTTT.

This clone was seen more than once but under ten times. The chain has TRBV4-1 and TRBJ2-2, with TRBD2 identical over 12 bases. The CDR3 length is 16 residues. The V gene end was trimmed by 4 bases and the J gene end by 6 bases; junction bases not matched to a gene: 6. The germline V gene has CDR1 MGHRA and CDR2 YSYEKL. In nucleotides, the CDR3 is TGCGCCAGCAGCCTTACTAGCGGGGGGTTGTCCGGGGAGCTGTTTTTT. This gives the protein CASSLTSGGLSGELFF.

The chain carries TRBV5-6 and TRBJ1-1; D might be TRBD1 (6 bases). CDR1 SGHDT and CDR2 YYEEEE come from the germline V gene. This CDR3 contains 15 residues. V lost 6 bases and J lost 4, with 19 bases in between. CDR3 nucleotide sequence: TGTGCCAGCACCCTTATAGCAGGGGTATCCACTGAAGCTTTCTTT. It yields the protein CASTLIAGVSTEAFF.

This chain connects TRBV18 to TRBJ1-3, with no clear D. The V end lost 6 bases, the J end lost 0 bases, and 12 bases lay between the germline ends. There are 15 residues in the CDR3. The germline gives CDR1 KGHSH, CDR2 LQKENI. This CDR3 is CASSQNEGSGNTIYF. CDR3 DNA sequence: TGTGCCAGCTCTCAAAACGAGGGCTCTGGAAACACCATATATTTT.

This clone has a single count. The chain couples TRBV6-1 to TRBJ2-1, with 12 positions matching TRBD2. Germline assignment: CDR1 MNHNS and CDR2 SASEGT. The CDR3 totals 15 residues. V was pared by 1 base and J by 8 bases, with 3 bases of the junction left unmatched. This CDR3 reads CASSEGASGGDEQFF. CDR3 DNA: TGTGCCAGCAGTGAAGGAGCTAGCGGGGGGGATGAGCAGTTCTTC.

This sequence joins TRBV9 and TRBJ2-3, with 13 nucleotides matching TRBD2. This CDR3 has 17 amino acids. Germline V gives CDR1 SGDLS, CDR2 YYNGEE. Trimming removed 0 bases from V and 6 bases from J; junction bases left unmatched: 7. CDR3 coding DNA: TGTGCCAGCAGCGTAGCAGGACTAGCGGGGGCCGGGGATACGCAGTATTTT. Its translation is CASSVAGLAGAGDTQYF.

This clone is a singleton in its sample. The J gene is TRBJ1-5, the V gene TRBV18, with 9 bases identical to TRBD1. From germline, CDR1 is KGHSH and CDR2 LQKENI. V lost 5 bases and J lost 6; bases outside the gene matches: 5. The CDR3 totals 14 residues. CDR3 nucleotide sequence: TGTGCCAGCTCAGAGACAGGGGGAAGTCAGCCCCAGCATTTT. As protein: CASSETGGSQPQHF.